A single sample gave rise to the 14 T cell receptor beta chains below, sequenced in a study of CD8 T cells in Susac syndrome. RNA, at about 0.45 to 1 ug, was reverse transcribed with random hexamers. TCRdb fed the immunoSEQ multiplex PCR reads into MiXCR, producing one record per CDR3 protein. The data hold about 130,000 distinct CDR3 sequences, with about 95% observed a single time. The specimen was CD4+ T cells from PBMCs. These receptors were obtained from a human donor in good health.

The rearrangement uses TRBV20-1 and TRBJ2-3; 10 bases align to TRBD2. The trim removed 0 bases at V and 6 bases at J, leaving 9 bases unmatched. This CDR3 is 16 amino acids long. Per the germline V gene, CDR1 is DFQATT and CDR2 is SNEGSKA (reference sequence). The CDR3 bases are TGCAGTGCTAGAGATCCCAGCGGGAGGGCCTTTGATACGCAGTATTTT. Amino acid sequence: CSARDPSGRAFDTQYF.

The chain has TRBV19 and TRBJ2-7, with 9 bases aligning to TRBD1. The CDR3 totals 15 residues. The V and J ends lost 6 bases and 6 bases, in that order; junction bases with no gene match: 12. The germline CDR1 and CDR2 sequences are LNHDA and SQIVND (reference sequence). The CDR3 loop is CASRATGQGSGEQYF. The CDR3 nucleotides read TGTGCCAGTAGGGCCACGGGACAGGGAAGCGGCGAGCAGTACTTC.

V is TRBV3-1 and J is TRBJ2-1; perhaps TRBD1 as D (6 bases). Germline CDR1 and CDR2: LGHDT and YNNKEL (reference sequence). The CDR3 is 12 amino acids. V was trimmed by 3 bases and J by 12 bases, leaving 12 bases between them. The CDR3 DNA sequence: TGTGCCAGCAGCCAGAACACAGGGCCGCAGTTCTTC. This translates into CASSQNTGPQFF.

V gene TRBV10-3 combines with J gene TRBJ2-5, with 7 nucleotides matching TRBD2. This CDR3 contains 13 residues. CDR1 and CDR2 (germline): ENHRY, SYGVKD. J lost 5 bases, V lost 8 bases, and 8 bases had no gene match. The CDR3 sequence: CAISFVREETQYF. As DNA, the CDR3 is TGTGCCATCTCCTTCGTGCGGGAGGAGACCCAGTACTTC.

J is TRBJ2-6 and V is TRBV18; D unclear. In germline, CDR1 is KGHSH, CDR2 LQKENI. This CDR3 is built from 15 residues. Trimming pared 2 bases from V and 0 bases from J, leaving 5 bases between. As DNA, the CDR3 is TGTGCCAGCTCACCAGAGCTCTCTGGGGCCAACGTCCTGACTTTC. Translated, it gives CASSPELSGANVLTF.

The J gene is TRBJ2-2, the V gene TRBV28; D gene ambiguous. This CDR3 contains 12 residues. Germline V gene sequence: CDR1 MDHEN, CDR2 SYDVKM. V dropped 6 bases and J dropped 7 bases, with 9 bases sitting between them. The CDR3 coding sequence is TGTGCCAGCAGCCCCGTCGACGGGGAGCTGTTTTTT. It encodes CASSPVDGELFF.

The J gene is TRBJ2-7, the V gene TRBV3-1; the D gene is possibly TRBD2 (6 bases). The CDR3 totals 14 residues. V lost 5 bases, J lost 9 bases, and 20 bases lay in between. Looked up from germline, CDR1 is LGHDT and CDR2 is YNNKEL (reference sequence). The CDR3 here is CASSFGTLGGVQYF. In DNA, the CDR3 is TGTGCCAGCAGCTTCGGGACTTTGGGTGGTGTGCAGTACTTC.

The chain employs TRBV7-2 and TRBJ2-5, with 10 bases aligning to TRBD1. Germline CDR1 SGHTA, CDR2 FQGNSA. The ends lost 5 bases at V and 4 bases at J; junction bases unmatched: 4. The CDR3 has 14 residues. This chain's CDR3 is CASSPTGGGETQYF. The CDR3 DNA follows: TGTGCCAGCAGCCCGACAGGGGGCGGAGAGACCCAGTACTTC.

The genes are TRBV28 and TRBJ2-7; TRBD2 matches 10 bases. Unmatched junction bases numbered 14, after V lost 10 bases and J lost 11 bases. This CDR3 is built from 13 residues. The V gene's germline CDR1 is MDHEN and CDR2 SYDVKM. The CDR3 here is CATRGLAPVRKYF. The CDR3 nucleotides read TGTGCCACCCGGGGACTAGCGCCCGTAAGGAAGTACTTC.

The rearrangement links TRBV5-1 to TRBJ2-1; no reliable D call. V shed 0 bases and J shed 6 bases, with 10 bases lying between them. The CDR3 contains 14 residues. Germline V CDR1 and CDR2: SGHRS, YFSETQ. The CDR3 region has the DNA TGCGCCAGCAGCTTGGAGCCGGATCTCAATGAGCAGTTCTTC. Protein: CASSLEPDLNEQFF.

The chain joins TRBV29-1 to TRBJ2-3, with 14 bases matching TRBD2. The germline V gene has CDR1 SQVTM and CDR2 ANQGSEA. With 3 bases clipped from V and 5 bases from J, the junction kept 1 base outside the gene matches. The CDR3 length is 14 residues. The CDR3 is CSVETSGRGDTQYF. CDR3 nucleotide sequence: TGCAGCGTTGAGACTAGCGGGAGGGGAGATACGCAGTATTTT.

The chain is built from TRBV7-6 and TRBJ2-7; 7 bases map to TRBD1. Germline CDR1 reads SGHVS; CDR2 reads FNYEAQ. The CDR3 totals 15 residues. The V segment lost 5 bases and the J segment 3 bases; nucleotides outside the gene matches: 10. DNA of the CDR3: TGTGCCAGCAGCATCGGGACAGCTGAAAGCTACGAGCAGTACTTC. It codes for CASSIGTAESYEQYF.

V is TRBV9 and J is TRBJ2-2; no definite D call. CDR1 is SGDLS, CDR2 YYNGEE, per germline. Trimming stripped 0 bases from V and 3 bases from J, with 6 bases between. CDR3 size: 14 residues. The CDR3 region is CASSVALHTGELFF. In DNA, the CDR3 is TGTGCCAGCAGCGTAGCGCTCCACACCGGGGAGCTGTTTTTT.

The CDR3 loop reads CASSPSGSAIQYF. Here the CDR3 DNA reads TGTGCCAGCAGTCCCAGCGGTAGCGCCATTCAGTACTTC. V and J are TRBV27 and TRBJ2-4, with a weak D call TRBD2 (5 bases). Germline CDR1 is MNHEY and CDR2 is SMNVEV (reference sequence). The CDR3 is 13 amino acids. The V end lost 5 bases, the J end lost 9 bases, and 14 bases lay between the germline ends.